This record covers a single T cell receptor (beta chain). The antigen remains undetermined. Losses at the gene ends were 5 bases for V and 5 bases for J; bases not matched to a gene: 6. This CDR3 comprises 15 residues. Per germline, CDR1 LNHDA and CDR2 SQIVND (reference sequence). TCRdb re-called the reads with MiXCR, one entry per CDR3 protein. The sample lists under 150,000 distinct CDR3 sequences, 20% to 30% occurring once. This sample is part of a study of T cell repertoires in cytomegalovirus infection. Study-level findings and limits: Ex vivo, HLA-C-restricted CMV-specific TCR beta clonotypes prevailed over the rest of the response.

This TCR was sampled from a human donor in good health (CMV status not recorded). Some clones in this sample may be carry-over from other donors' samples. Sequenced sample: PBMCs, sequenced either directly or after in vitro stimulation (not recorded which). V usage is TRBV19 and J usage is TRBJ2-5; TRBD1 matches 12 bases. The CDR3 loop reads CASSPSGTGGETQYF. In DNA form, the CDR3 reads TGTGCCAGTAGTCCGTCTGGGACAGGGGGCGAGACCCAGTACTTC.